The 10 T cell receptor beta chains below all came from one sample that was sequenced in a study of cytomegalovirus exposure and HLA in healthy donors. The PCR contained 60 Vbeta and 13 Jbeta primers. Produced via immunoSEQ multiplex PCR; TCRdb's table is partial and in-frame only. The sample has approximately 110,000 clones; 73% are singletons. The material sequenced was PBMCs. The receptors here all came from a woman in her forties in good health and CMV-seronegative.

This chain connects TRBV6-1 to TRBJ1-1; D may be TRBD1 (5 bases). This CDR3 region has 14 residues. Germline V gene lookup returns CDR1 MNHNS and CDR2 SASEGT. V was trimmed by 6 bases and J by 1 base, leaving 12 bases between them. The CDR3 DNA is TGTGCCAGCAGCTTGGGGGGATCGAACACTGAAGCTTTCTTT. Protein sequence: CASSLGGSNTEAFF.

The rearrangement joins TRBV11-2 to TRBJ1-3; D unclear. Germline V gene lookup returns CDR1 SGHAT and CDR2 FQNNGV. Trimming stripped 1 base from V and 2 bases from J, with 9 bases between. The CDR3 spans 15 residues. The CDR3 DNA is TGTGCCAGCAGCTTAGTCAGGTCGACTGGAAACACCATATATTTT. Its translation: CASSLVRSTGNTIYF.

The rearrangement links TRBV5-1 to TRBJ2-2; D possibly corresponds to TRBD1 (5 bases). The CDR3 is 15 residues long. Trimming left V 4 bases short and J 3 bases short, with 13 bases between. The germline CDR1 and CDR2 sequences are SGHRS and YFSETQ. The CDR3 sequence: CASSPQGADTGELFF. CDR3 in DNA: TGCGCCAGCAGCCCACAAGGGGCGGACACCGGGGAGCTGTTTTTT.

The chain couples TRBV25-1 to TRBJ2-6; perhaps TRBD2 as D (5 bases). CDR3 size: 16 residues. Germline values: CDR1 MGHDK, CDR2 SYGVNS. V lost 2 bases and J 0 bases, leaving 8 bases between the germline ends. The CDR3 nucleotides are TGTGCCAGCAGTGAACGGGGTAGCTCTGGGGCCAACGTCCTGACTTTC. Its protein product is CASSERGSSGANVLTF.

In its sample, this clone was seen a few times. The chain uses TRBV7-6 and TRBJ2-5; TRBD2 agrees at 10 bases. The J call may be incorrect, as the DNA end agrees better with TRBJ2-7. CDR3 length equals 15 residues. Germline V gives CDR1 SGHVS, CDR2 FNYEAQ. The CDR3 coding sequence is TGTGCCAGCAGCCCTAGGGGGACTAGCGACTACGAGCAGTACTTC. Residues: CASSPRGTSDYEQYF.

V gene TRBV28 combines with J gene TRBJ2-3; unclear D gene. This CDR3 has 13 amino acids. The V and J ends lost 2 bases and 5 bases respectively, with 8 bases between them. Germline V gene sequence: CDR1 MDHEN, CDR2 SYDVKM. Here the CDR3 reads CASSLGPLDTQYF. The CDR3 DNA sequence: TGTGCCAGCAGTTTAGGGCCTCTAGATACGCAGTATTTT.

The CDR3, as DNA: TGTGCCATCAGTGGCCGGGACTACGACGCTCGTCATAACTACAATGAGCAGTTCTTC. Translated, it gives CAISGRDYDARHNYNEQFF. V usage is TRBV10-3 and J usage is TRBJ2-1; the match to TRBD2 covers 7 bases. V lost 4 bases, J lost 3 bases, and 18 bases stayed unmatched. The length of the CDR3 is 19 residues. Per germline, CDR1 ENHRY and CDR2 SYGVKD.

This chain connects TRBV5-1 to TRBJ2-1; D is perhaps TRBD2 (5 bases). CDR3 size: 14 residues. Per the germline V gene, CDR1 is SGHRS and CDR2 is YFSETQ. Trimming cost V 0 bases and J 8 bases, with 12 bases left between them. CDR3 region: CASSLGERVDEQFF. The CDR3 DNA sequence: TGCGCCAGCAGCTTGGGGGAGAGGGTGGATGAGCAGTTCTTC.

The chain employs TRBV4-2 and TRBJ2-2, with 11 bases aligning to TRBD2. From germline, CDR1 is LGHNA and CDR2 YNFKEQ. The CDR3 consists of 19 residues. J gave up 6 bases and V 3 bases, and 15 bases lay outside the gene matches. The CDR3 protein is CASSQHPVTSGSGAGELFF. DNA for the CDR3: TGTGCCAGCAGCCAGCATCCCGTTACTAGCGGGAGCGGCGCCGGGGAGCTGTTTTTT.

The genes are TRBV7-3 and TRBJ2-1; 12 bases line up with TRBD2. Per germline, CDR1 SGHTA and CDR2 FQGTGA. V was clipped by 7 bases and J by 7 bases; unmatched bases: 8. The CDR3 contains 15 residues. Here the CDR3 reads CASTSPSGGANEQFF. CDR3 nucleotide sequence: TGTGCCAGCACCTCCCCTAGCGGGGGGGCGAATGAGCAGTTCTTC. Full variable domain (outside the CDR3, taken from reference TRBV7-3 and TRBJ2-1): GAGVSQTPSNKVTEKGKYVELRCDPISGHTALYWYRQSLGQGPEFLIYFQGTGAADDSGLPNDRFFAVRPEGSVSTLKIQRTERGDSAVYLCASTSPSGGANEQFFGPGTRLTVL.